The next 25 T cell receptor beta chains were all read from a single sample in a study of blood T cell repertoires in COVID-19. TCRdb's table, derived via immunoSEQ multiplex PCR, lists solely in-frame clones and lacks some. The sample holds around 58,000 clones, almost 90% seen once. Specimen: peripheral blood. The receptors were gathered from a man aged 55 to 70 with active COVID-19.

J is TRBJ1-1 and V is TRBV29-1, with a possible D match to TRBD1 (5 bases). Per germline, CDR1 SQVTM and CDR2 ANQGSEA. V was clipped by 5 bases and J by 1 base, with 17 bases between them. This CDR3 has 15 residues. The CDR3: CSVLGGLWENTEAFF. For the CDR3, the DNA is TGCAGCGTTCTGGGGGGGTTATGGGAGAACACTGAAGCTTTCTTT.

J is TRBJ2-7 and V is TRBV28; a weak D match, TRBD1 (5 bases). V lost 1 base, J lost 7 bases, and 11 bases lay in between. Germline CDR1 is MDHEN and CDR2 is SYDVKM. CDR3 length: 13 amino acids. CDR3 sequence (DNA): TGTGCCAGCAGTTTATTCAGGGTAGGGGAGCAGTACTTC. As protein: CASSLFRVGEQYF.

As regards this clone: One end of the junction varies from germline; a read error may be responsible. The CDR3 DNA sequence: TGTGCCAGCAGTGAAGGAGGGACAGGGAATTTT. Residues: CASSEGGTGNF. This chain connects TRBV6-1 to TRBJ1-3; 9 bases are shared with TRBD1. The V gene's germline CDR1 is MNHNS and CDR2 SASEGT. The CDR3 runs 11 residues.

CDR3: CASSYSGGGRTQYF. CDR3 sequence (DNA): TGTGCCAGCAGTTACTCCGGGGGGGGTCGGACCCAGTACTTC. The V and J genes are TRBV6-6 and TRBJ2-5; 8 bases map to TRBD2. CDR1 and CDR2 from the germline V gene are MNHNY and SVGAGI (reference sequence). This CDR3 has 14 residues. Trimming cost V 0 bases and J 7 bases; bases outside gene matches: 4.

The J gene is TRBJ1-3, the V gene TRBV28; TRBD1 agrees at 9 bases. V gave up 3 bases and J gave up 8 bases; unmatched junction bases: 8. The germline V gene encodes CDR1 MDHEN and CDR2 SYDVKM. The CDR3 runs 15 residues. The CDR3 sequence is CASSLTGGGLDTIYF. The CDR3 DNA reads as TGTGCCAGCAGTTTGACAGGGGGAGGTTTAGACACCATATATTTT.

This rearrangement joins TRBV11-2 to TRBJ2-7; D is perhaps TRBD2 (5 bases). The V end was cut by 5 bases, the J end by 0 bases, with 8 bases between. The germline V gene encodes CDR1 SGHAT and CDR2 FQNNGV. This CDR3 has 13 residues. As DNA, the CDR3 is TGTGCCAGCAGCCCCGGGGTCTCCTACGAGCAGTACTTC. Its protein is CASSPGVSYEQYF. Using reference TRBV11-2 and TRBJ2-7 for the parts outside the CDR3, the full variable domain is EAGVAQSPRYKIIEKRQSVAFWCNPISGHATLYWYQQILGQGPKLLIQFQNNGVVDDSQLPKDRFSAERLKGVDSTLKIQPAKLEDSAVYLCASSPGVSYEQYFGPGTRLTVT.

The rearrangement uses TRBV2 and TRBJ1-5; maybe TRBD1 (5 bases). Between the trimmed V and J ends, which lost 0 bases and 7 bases, there was a span of 7 bases. CDR3 length: 13 residues. Germline assignment: CDR1 SNHLY and CDR2 FYNNEI. The CDR3: CASSEARGQPQHF. CDR3 nucleotide sequence: TGTGCCAGCAGTGAAGCGCGGGGGCAGCCCCAGCATTTT. Together with reference TRBV2 and TRBJ1-5, the CDR3 gives the full variable domain: EPEVTQTPSHQVTQMGQEVILRCVPISNHLYFYWYRQILGQKVEFLVSFYNNEISEKSEIFDDQFSVERPDGSNFTLKIRSTKLEDSAMYFCASSEARGQPQHFGDGTRLSIL.

The rearrangement links TRBV19 to TRBJ2-3; TRBD1 matches 9 bases. V shed 3 bases and J 8 bases; nucleotides not matched to a gene: 9. CDR3 length: 15 amino acids. From germline, CDR1 is LNHDA and CDR2 SQIVND (reference sequence). CDR3 sequence: CASSMGTGFLGTQYF. CDR3 nucleotides: TGTGCCAGTAGTATGGGGACAGGGTTCTTAGGTACGCAGTATTTT.

The gene calls are TRBV19 and TRBJ2-1, with 8 bases aligning to TRBD1. The CDR3 has 15 residues. The V and J ends lost 4 bases and 9 bases, in that order; junction bases with no gene match: 11. Germline-derived CDR1 and CDR2 are LNHDA and SQIVND (reference sequence). In DNA form, the CDR3 reads TGTGCCAGTAGTACATTGGACAGGGTATTAGGTGAGCAGTTCTTC. This gives the protein CASSTLDRVLGEQFF. Full variable domain (outside the CDR3, taken from reference TRBV19 and TRBJ2-1): DGGITQSPKYLFRKEGQNVTLSCEQNLNHDAMYWYRQDPGQGLRLIYYSQIVNDFQKGDIAEGYSVSREKKESFPLTVTSAQKNPTAFYLCASSTLDRVLGEQFFGPGTRLTVL.

V usage is TRBV5-6 and J usage is TRBJ1-5; no clear D gene. The CDR3 runs 13 residues. Deletions cut 0 bases from V and 10 bases from J, with 11 bases between. The germline CDR1 and CDR2 sequences are SGHDT and YYEEEE. The CDR3 DNA follows: TGTGCCAGCAGCTTGGGGGGAGATTTACCCCAGCATTTT. This codes for CASSLGGDLPQHF.

This clone occurred once. The chain combines TRBV5-1 with TRBJ1-5, with TRBD1 as a possible D gene (5 bases). The CDR3 extends over 14 amino acids. Trimming shortened V by 0 bases and J by 7 bases, and 11 bases separated the two germline ends. The germline CDR1 and CDR2 sequences are SGHRS and YFSETQ. The CDR3 spells CASSLEVGQQPQHF. The CDR3 DNA reads as TGCGCCAGCAGCTTGGAGGTGGGGCAGCAGCCCCAGCATTTT.

CDR3 in amino acids: CASSYAGTSGRGTDTQYF. The CDR3 nucleotides read TGCGCCAGCAGCTATGCCGGGACTAGCGGGCGAGGGACAGATACGCAGTATTTT. The chain carries TRBV5-1 and TRBJ2-3; 12 bases fit TRBD2. This CDR3 contains 18 residues. Germline CDR1 SGHRS, CDR2 YFSETQ. V shed 3 bases, J shed 3 bases, and the junction held 11 bases outside the gene matches. The whole variable domain, filled in from reference TRBV5-1 and TRBJ2-3, reads KAGVTQTPRYLIKTRGQQVTLSCSPISGHRSVSWYQQTPGQGLQFLFEYFSETQRNKGNFPGRFSGRQFSNSRSEMNVSTLELGDSALYLCASSYAGTSGRGTDTQYFGPGTRLTVL.

The chain carries TRBV5-4 and TRBJ2-3; the match to TRBD2 covers 7 bases. The CDR3 spans 17 residues. V lost 4 bases and J lost 0; bases outside the gene matches: 11. CDR1 and CDR2 (germline): SGHNT, YYREEE (reference sequence). As DNA, the CDR3 is TGTGCCAGCAGCCTACCACTAGCGAGGCCTAGCACAGATACGCAGTATTTT. It yields the protein CASSLPLARPSTDTQYF. The whole variable domain, filled in from reference TRBV5-4 and TRBJ2-3, reads ETGVTQSPTHLIKTRGQQVTLRCSSQSGHNTVSWYQQALGQGPQFIFQYYREEENGRGNFPPRFSGLQFPNYSSELNVNALELDDSALYLCASSLPLARPSTDTQYFGPGTRLTVL.

The chain recombines TRBV10-3 with TRBJ2-3; 14 bases match TRBD2. This CDR3 is built from 15 residues. Germline values: CDR1 ENHRY, CDR2 SYGVKD. V gave up 8 bases and J gave up 4 bases; unmatched junction bases: 5. The chain's CDR3 is CAIAGLAGAPDTQYF. Here the CDR3 DNA reads TGTGCCATCGCGGGACTAGCGGGAGCTCCAGATACGCAGTATTTT.

The chain joins TRBV4-3 to TRBJ2-7, with TRBD2 identical over 7 bases. CDR3 length equals 16 residues. V lost 2 bases to trimming and J lost 1 base; unmatched junction nucleotides: 8. The germline V gene has CDR1 LGHNA and CDR2 YSLEER. The CDR3 is CASSQYSGGGSYEQYF. CDR3 DNA: TGCGCCAGCAGCCAATACTCCGGCGGGGGATCCTACGAGCAGTACTTC.

This chain joins TRBV5-1 and TRBJ2-2; 10 bases map to TRBD2. CDR1 is SGHRS and CDR2 is YFSETQ in the germline V gene. This CDR3 comprises 16 residues. V was pared by 2 bases and J by 4 bases, with 5 bases of the junction left unmatched. The CDR3 sequence: CASSFKRGGFTGELFF. The CDR3 coding sequence is TGCGCCAGCAGCTTCAAGCGGGGGGGATTCACCGGGGAGCTGTTTTTT.

This chain connects TRBV19 to TRBJ2-5; 14 bases match TRBD2. CDR3 length: 18 amino acids. CDR1 and CDR2 from the germline V gene are LNHDA and SQIVND (reference sequence). With 5 bases clipped from V and 5 bases from J, the junction kept 13 bases outside the gene matches. This chain's CDR3 is CASSPETSGGAGAETQYF. CDR3 bases: TGTGCCAGTAGTCCAGAGACTAGCGGGGGGGCCGGCGCGGAGACCCAGTACTTC.

The V and J genes are TRBV7-8 and TRBJ2-3, with a possible D match to TRBD1 (5 bases). The CDR3 runs 13 residues. The V end lost 3 bases, the J end lost 1 base, and 5 bases lay between the germline ends. The V gene's germline CDR1 is SGHVS and CDR2 FQNEAQ. As DNA, the CDR3 is TGTGCCAGCAGCTTGGGGCGCACAGATACGCAGTATTTT. Amino acids: CASSLGRTDTQYF.

V and J are TRBV7-8 and TRBJ2-5; 11 bases map to TRBD2. The germline V gene encodes CDR1 SGHVS and CDR2 FQNEAQ. The CDR3 loop spans 16 amino acids. V trimming: 5 bases; J trimming: 4 bases; junction bases outside the gene matches: 9. CDR3 sequence reads: CASSPIAGGDGETQYF. Here the CDR3 DNA reads TGTGCCAGCAGCCCAATAGCGGGGGGGGATGGAGAGACCCAGTACTTC.

This clone was seen a few times. This rearrangement joins TRBV15 to TRBJ1-1; D unresolved. V was pared by 3 bases and J by 1 base, with 9 bases between. Looked up from germline, CDR1 is LNHNV and CDR2 is YYDKDF (reference sequence). This CDR3 is 14 amino acids long. In DNA form, the CDR3 reads TGTGCCACCAGCAGTTACAGAACGAACACTGAAGCTTTCTTT. It specifies CATSSYRTNTEAFF.

The chain combines TRBV11-2 with TRBJ2-7; D not resolved. The CDR3 is 11 residues long. Germline CDR1 and CDR2: SGHAT and FQNNGV. Trimming removed 5 bases at V and 4 bases at J, with 6 bases between. The CDR3 nucleotides are TGTGCCAGCAGCCGACTGTACGAGCAGTACTTC. It is translated as CASSRLYEQYF.

The V call is TRBV14, the J call TRBJ2-7; D perhaps matches TRBD2 (5 bases). The CDR3 runs to 15 residues. Trimming cost V 0 bases and J 1 base, with 10 bases left between them. In germline, CDR1 is SGHDN, CDR2 FVKESK. DNA of the CDR3: TGTGCCAGCAGCCAAGAGAGGGTCGCGTCCTACGAGCAGTACTTC. Translation gives CASSQERVASYEQYF.

This clone was observed a single time. This chain uses TRBV5-1 with TRBJ1-6, with 11 bases aligning to TRBD1. The germline CDR1 and CDR2 sequences are SGHRS and YFSETQ. The CDR3 consists of 18 residues. V was pared by 2 bases and J by 8 bases, with 12 bases of the junction left unmatched. The CDR3 is CASSFRPGTGGRDSPLHF. CDR3 in DNA: TGCGCCAGCAGCTTTAGGCCGGGGACAGGGGGTCGGGATTCACCCCTCCACTTT.

This clone was found a few times. The rearrangement links TRBV29-1 to TRBJ2-7; 10 nucleotides align to TRBD2. Germline CDR1 and CDR2: SQVTM and ANQGSEA. Trimming cost V 8 bases and J 1 base; bases outside gene matches: 5. CDR3 length: 13 residues. The CDR3 coding sequence is TGCAGCCTCAGGACTAGCGGATCCTACGAGCAGTACTTC. Amino acid sequence: CSLRTSGSYEQYF.

The chain recombines TRBV23-1 with TRBJ1-2; 7 bases are shared with TRBD1. TRBV23-1 is designated an ORF whose function remains uncertain. The CDR3 loop spans 15 amino acids. Losses at the gene ends were 8 bases for V and 3 bases for J; bases not matched to a gene: 12. The CDR3 DNA reads TGCGCCAGCCCAGACTCGGTCCAGGGGGACTATGGCTACACCTTC. Residues: CASPDSVQGDYGYTF.